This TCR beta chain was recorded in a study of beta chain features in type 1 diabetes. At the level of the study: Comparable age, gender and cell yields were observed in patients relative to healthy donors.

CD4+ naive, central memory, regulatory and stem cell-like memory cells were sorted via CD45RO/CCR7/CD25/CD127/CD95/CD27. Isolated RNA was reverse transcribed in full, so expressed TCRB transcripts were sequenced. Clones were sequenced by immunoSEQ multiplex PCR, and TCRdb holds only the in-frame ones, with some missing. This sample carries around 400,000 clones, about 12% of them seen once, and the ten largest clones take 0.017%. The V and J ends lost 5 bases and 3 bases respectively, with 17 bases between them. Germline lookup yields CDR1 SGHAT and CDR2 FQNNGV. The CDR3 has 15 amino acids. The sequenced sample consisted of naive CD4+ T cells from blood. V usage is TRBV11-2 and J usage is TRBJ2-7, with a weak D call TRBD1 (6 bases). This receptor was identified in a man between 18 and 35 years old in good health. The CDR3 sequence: CASSQSGTLFYEQYF. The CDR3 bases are TGTGCCAGCAGCCAATCCGGGACATTGTTCTACGAGCAGTACTTC.